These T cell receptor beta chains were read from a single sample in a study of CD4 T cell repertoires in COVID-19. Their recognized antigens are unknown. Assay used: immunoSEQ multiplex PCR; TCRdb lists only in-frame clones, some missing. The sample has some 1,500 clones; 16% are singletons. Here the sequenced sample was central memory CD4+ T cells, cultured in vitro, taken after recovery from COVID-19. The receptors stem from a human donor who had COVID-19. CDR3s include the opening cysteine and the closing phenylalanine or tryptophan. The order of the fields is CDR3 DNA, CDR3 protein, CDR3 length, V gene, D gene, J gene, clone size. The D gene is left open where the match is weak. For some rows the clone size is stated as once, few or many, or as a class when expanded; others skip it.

DNA: TGTGCCAGCAGCCCTCGGACTCTCACCGGGGAGCTGTTTTTT
CDR3: CASSPRTLTGELFF
length: 14
V: TRBV14
D: .
J: TRBJ2-2
size: .

DNA: TGTGCCAGCAGCCAGGACAGGGTTTTGATGAACACTGAAGCTTTCTTT
CDR3: CASSQDRVLMNTEAFF
length: 16
V: TRBV6-2/TRBV6-3
D: TRBD1
J: TRBJ1-1
size: few

DNA: TGTGCCAGCAGCTTCGGTCGCAGGGATAATGAAAAACTGTTTTTT
CDR3: CASSFGRRDNEKLFF
length: 15
V: TRBV7-9
D: .
J: TRBJ1-4
size: .

DNA: TGCGCCAGCAGTCATACTTGGCACTACCAAGAGACCCAGTACTTC
CDR3: CASSHTWHYQETQYF
length: 15
V: TRBV23-1
D: .
J: TRBJ2-5
size: medium-sized

DNA: TGTGCCAGCAGTTACCAGGGACTAGTTACCGGGGAGCTGTTTTTT
CDR3: CASSYQGLVTGELFF
length: 15
V: TRBV6-2/TRBV6-3
D: TRBD2
J: TRBJ2-2
size: medium-sized

DNA: TGTGCCAGCAGCTTCCGAGGAATATCCTACGAGCAGTACTTC
CDR3: CASSFRGISYEQYF
length: 14
V: TRBV7-9
D: .
J: TRBJ2-7
size: few

DNA: TGTGCCAGCAGCTGGACCCGCAGGGGAGAAGCTTTCTTT
CDR3: CASSWTRRGEAFF
length: 13
V: TRBV5-6
D: .
J: TRBJ1-1
size: few

DNA: TGTGCCAGCAGCTTAGGACAGGGAAACTATAATTCACCCCTCCACTTT
CDR3: CASSLGQGNYNSPLHF
length: 16
V: TRBV11-2
D: TRBD1
J: TRBJ1-6
size: medium-sized

DNA: TGTGCCAGCAGCTTCCTGGGGGGGGGACTAGCGTCTAGCACAGATACGCAGTATTTT
CDR3: CASSFLGGGLASSTDTQYF
length: 19
V: TRBV7-9
D: TRBD2
J: TRBJ2-3
size: medium-sized

DNA: TGTGCCAGCAGCTCCAATAGGGACTTCTCTGGAAACACCATATATTTT
CDR3: CASSSNRDFSGNTIYF
length: 16
V: TRBV7-2
D: .
J: TRBJ1-3
size: medium-sized

DNA: TGTGCCATCAAACGGGACAGCGTGAACACTGAAGCTTTCTTT
CDR3: CAIKRDSVNTEAFF
length: 14
V: TRBV10-3
D: TRBD1
J: TRBJ1-1
size: medium-sized

DNA: TGTGCCAGCAGTTACTCTGAACTTAACACTGAAGCTTTCTTT
CDR3: CASSYSELNTEAFF
length: 14
V: TRBV6-6
D: .
J: TRBJ1-1
size: few

DNA: TGTGCCAGCAGCTTAGGACAGGTGGGAGACTACGAGCAGTACTTC
CDR3: CASSLGQVGDYEQYF
length: 15
V: TRBV7-9
D: .
J: TRBJ2-7
size: few

DNA: TGCAGCGTCAGACCCGGGACGGCGAACACCGGGGAGCTGTTTTTT
CDR3: CSVRPGTANTGELFF
length: 15
V: TRBV29-1
D: .
J: TRBJ2-2
size: few

DNA: TGTGCCAGTAGTAAAGGTAGCGGGGGCACAGATACGCAGTATTTT
CDR3: CASSKGSGGTDTQYF
length: 15
V: TRBV19
D: TRBD2
J: TRBJ2-3
size: medium-sized

DNA: TGTGCCAGCAGCGCCGGGCCTCAAGAGACCCAGTACTTC
CDR3: CASSAGPQETQYF
length: 13
V: TRBV9
D: .
J: TRBJ2-5
size: .

DNA: TGCGCCAGCAGCTTGATGACCTACCGGAACACTGAAGCTTTCTTT
CDR3: CASSLMTYRNTEAFF
length: 15
V: TRBV5-1
D: .
J: TRBJ1-1
size: medium-sized

DNA: TGTGCCAGCAGCCACGCCCGGGGACGCCTGAACACTGAAGCTTTCTTT
CDR3: CASSHARGRLNTEAFF
length: 16
V: TRBV6-2/TRBV6-3
D: .
J: TRBJ1-1
size: few

DNA: TGTGCCAGCAGACGACAGGGAGGTACTGAAGCTTTCTTT
CDR3: CASRRQGGTEAFF
length: 13
V: TRBV6-5
D: TRBD1
J: TRBJ1-1
size: .

DNA: TGTGCCAGCAGCCAGGGGGACAGGGGGGTAGCTTTCTTT
CDR3: CASSQGDRGVAFF
length: 13
V: TRBV3-1/TRBV3-2
D: TRBD1
J: TRBJ1-1
size: .

DNA: TGTGCCAGCAGCACGCCACAGGGAAACTATGGCTACACCTTC
CDR3: CASSTPQGNYGYTF
length: 14
V: TRBV3-1/TRBV3-2
D: .
J: TRBJ1-2
size: medium-sized

DNA: TGTGCCATCAGTGAGTCTGGGACTAGCGGAGGTTCCTACAATGAGCAGTTCTTC
CDR3: CAISESGTSGGSYNEQFF
length: 18
V: TRBV10-3
D: TRBD2
J: TRBJ2-1
size: medium-sized

DNA: TGTGCCAGCAGCCAAGCAGGAGGAAACACCATATATTTT
CDR3: CASSQAGGNTIYF
length: 13
V: TRBV3-1/TRBV3-2
D: .
J: TRBJ1-3
size: .

DNA: TGTGCCATCAGTGACGCGGGGACCAAGGGCAAAGATACGCAGTATTTT
CDR3: CAISDAGTKGKDTQYF
length: 16
V: TRBV10-3
D: .
J: TRBJ2-3
size: .

DNA: TGTGCCAGCAGTTTATCAGGGTACTCCTACGAGCAGTACTTC
CDR3: CASSLSGYSYEQYF
length: 14
V: TRBV28
D: .
J: TRBJ2-7
size: .

DNA: TGTGCCAGCAGCCCGGGGAGGAGGGAGACCCAGTACTTC
CDR3: CASSPGRRETQYF
length: 13
V: TRBV5-6
D: .
J: TRBJ2-5
size: once